Listed here are 13 T cell receptor beta chains from one sample, sequenced in a study of T cell changes during pregnancy in multiple sclerosis. Repertoires were generated with immunoSEQ multiplex PCR, while TCRdb's copy carries only in-frame clones and drops some. The sample holds 30,000 to 35,000 clones; 85% to 90% are singletons and the top ten take about 7.5%. This specimen consisted of CD8+ T cells from peripheral blood mononuclear cells, obtained before pregnancy. These receptors all stem from a female donor with multiple sclerosis, enrolled in a pregnancy study.

This clone was seen just once. This chain joins TRBV27 and TRBJ1-5; TRBD1 is a possible D gene (6 bases). There are 16 residues in the CDR3. Per the germline V gene, CDR1 is MNHEY and CDR2 is SMNVEV (reference sequence). V lost 1 base to trimming and J lost 7 bases, with 17 bases between them. The CDR3: CASSLYGGRSIQPQHF. CDR3 DNA: TGTGCCAGCAGTTTATATGGGGGCCGGTCGATCCAGCCCCAGCATTTT.

The genes are TRBV6-1 and TRBJ1-3; the D is unclear. V was trimmed by 2 bases and J by 3 bases, leaving 14 bases between them. Germline V gene data show CDR1 as MNHNS and CDR2 as SASEGT. The CDR3 is made up of 16 amino acids. The CDR3 nucleotides read TGTGCCAGCAGTGAACGCTTCGGGGATGGTGGAAACACCATATATTTT. Its protein product is CASSERFGDGGNTIYF.

The CDR3 region is CASSLVQYNEQFF. The CDR3 nucleotides read TGTGCCAGCAGCTTAGTTCAGTACAATGAGCAGTTCTTC. The rearrangement links TRBV7-3 to TRBJ2-1, with D hard to call. This CDR3 spans 13 amino acids. In germline, CDR1 is SGHTA, CDR2 FQGTGA. V was cut by 2 bases and J by 4 bases, with 6 bases left in between. The complete variable domain, with remaining parts taken from reference TRBV7-3 and TRBJ2-1, reads GAGVSQTPSNKVTEKGKYVELRCDPISGHTALYWYRQSLGQGPEFLIYFQGTGAADDSGLPNDRFFAVRPEGSVSTLKIQRTERGDSAVYLCASSLVQYNEQFFGPGTRLTVL.

V and J are TRBV11-2 and TRBJ1-4; possible D gene TRBD1, 5 bases. Looked up from germline, CDR1 is SGHAT and CDR2 is FQNNGV. CDR3 length: 16 amino acids. The V end lost 5 bases, the J end lost 8 bases, and 21 bases lay between the germline ends. Written as DNA, the CDR3 is TGTGCCAGCAGCACCGAACAGGTTGTCCCCTGGGAAAAACTGTTTTTT. Amino acid sequence: CASSTEQVVPWEKLFF.

This chain joins TRBV2 and TRBJ1-5; D uncertain. With 6 bases removed from V and 11 bases from J, the gap between germline ends came to 20 bases. CDR3 length: 14 residues. Germline CDR1 is SNHLY and CDR2 is FYNNEI. In nucleotides, the CDR3 is TGTGCCAGCAGAAAACGGGGTGAGGCGAGGTCCCAGCATTTT. Encoded protein: CASRKRGEARSQHF.

The V and J genes are TRBV27 and TRBJ2-2; weak D call: TRBD2 (6 bases). The CDR3 length is 17 residues. Trimming removed 3 bases from V and 1 base from J, with 15 bases in between. The germline V gene encodes CDR1 MNHEY and CDR2 SMNVEV (reference sequence). The CDR3 bases are TGTGCCAGCAGTTTGGGGTTACGGGGGAGGAACACCGGGGAGCTGTTTTTT. Its protein is CASSLGLRGRNTGELFF.

The rearrangement joins TRBV25-1 to TRBJ2-5; 7 bases map to TRBD1. Germline CDR1 MGHDK, CDR2 SYGVNS. The trim removed 3 bases at V and 5 bases at J, leaving 6 bases unmatched. The CDR3 contains 14 residues. CDR3 coding DNA: TGTGCCAGCAGTGATCAAGGGGGCTTCGAGACCCAGTACTTC. It is translated as CASSDQGGFETQYF.

Here the CDR3 DNA reads TGTGCCAGCAGTGACTCGGGGCGAATCACAGATACGCAGTATTTT. Residues: CASSDSGRITDTQYF. The genes are TRBV6-4 and TRBJ2-3, with D tentatively TRBD1 (5 bases). V was cut by 0 bases and J by 2 bases, with 9 bases left in between. The CDR3 totals 15 residues. Germline values: CDR1 MRHNA, CDR2 SNTAGT.

The chain is built from TRBV7-9 and TRBJ2-7; 9 bases are shared with TRBD1. The germline gives CDR1 SEHNR, CDR2 FQNEAQ (reference sequence). This CDR3 is 17 amino acids long. The ends lost 5 bases at V and 1 base at J; junction bases unmatched: 12. The CDR3 sequence is CASSTGAGTGLSYEQYF. In DNA, the CDR3 is TGTGCCAGCAGCACAGGAGCCGGGACAGGGCTTTCCTACGAGCAGTACTTC.

The chain joins TRBV19 to TRBJ2-1; maybe TRBD2 (6 bases). The CDR3 sequence is 15 residues long. CDR1 LNHDA and CDR2 SQIVND come from the germline V gene (reference sequence). V was trimmed by 8 bases and J by 4 bases, leaving 18 bases between them. The CDR3 bases are TGTGCCAGTTTGGGACGGGACTCAATATACAATGAGCAGTTCTTC. Translating it yields CASLGRDSIYNEQFF. Full variable domain (missing parts from reference TRBV19 and TRBJ2-1): DGGITQSPKYLFRKEGQNVTLSCEQNLNHDAMYWYRQDPGQGLRLIYYSQIVNDFQKGDIAEGYSVSREKKESFPLTVTSAQKNPTAFYLCASLGRDSIYNEQFFGPGTRLTVL.

This clone was counted a single time. The chain employs TRBV9 and TRBJ2-6; tentative D call: TRBD2 (6 bases). CDR3 length equals 13 residues. V gave up 10 bases and J gave up 0 bases, with 8 bases separating them. Germline V lookup: CDR1 SGDLS, CDR2 YYNGEE. The CDR3 is CASGDSGANVLTF. CDR3 in DNA: TGTGCCTCGGGGGACTCTGGGGCCAACGTCCTGACTTTC.

The CDR3 nucleotides are TGTGCCAGCAGCGCTAGCGGGGGGCTGGACGAGCAGTACTTC. It yields the protein CASSASGGLDEQYF. The chain couples TRBV9 to TRBJ2-7; 11 bases map to TRBD2. V lost 3 bases, J lost 5 bases, and 4 bases stayed unmatched. Germline lookup yields CDR1 SGDLS and CDR2 YYNGEE. The CDR3 runs 14 residues.

This chain links TRBV7-6 with TRBJ1-6, with 10 bases fitting TRBD1. The CDR3 consists of 15 residues. Germline trimming cut 5 bases from V and 9 bases from J; bases unmatched to any gene: 7. Germline loops: CDR1 SGHVS, CDR2 FNYEAQ. CDR3 DNA sequence: TGTGCCAGCAGCCTAAGCCGGACAGGGGGTTCACCCCTCCACTTT. This gives the protein CASSLSRTGGSPLHF.